Listed below are T cell receptor beta chains from one sample, sequenced in a study of T-cell reconstitution after alpha-beta-depleted transplantation in children. TCRdb reanalysed the PCR reads using MiXCR and keeps one entry per CDR3 protein. The repertoire holds 330,000 or so distinct CDR3 sequences, with around 9.1% as singletons. The starting material was PBMCs, obtained before TCRalphabeta/CD19-depleted stem cell transplant. All receptors come from a boy under two years old with acute myeloid leukemia, due to receive a stem cell transplant. The CDR3 runs from the conserved cysteine through the conserved F or W. D genes are given only for firm matches. Clone size is shown for a subset of rows, as once, few, many or a class of expanded clone.

j_gene | d_gene | v_gene | abundance | CDR3aa | CDR3nt
TRBJ1-5 | NA | TRBV5-1 | many | CASSFTPVADSNQPQHF | TGCGCCAGCAGCTTTACCCCCGTCGCGGATAGCAATCAGCCCCAGCATTTT
TRBJ1-1 | TRBD1 | TRBV18 | many | CASSQSGQGVDTEAFF | TGTGCCAGCTCACAGTCGGGACAGGGGGTTGACACTGAAGCTTTCTTT
TRBJ2-1 | NA | TRBV11-2 | many | CASSLPLTRNEQFF | TGTGCCAGCAGCTTACCGTTGACCCGCAATGAGCAGTTCTTC
TRBJ2-7 | NA | TRBV6-5 | many | CASSNPGARDEQYF | TGTGCCAGCAGCAACCCGGGGGCGCGGGACGAGCAGTACTTC
TRBJ2-7 | TRBD1 | TRBV20-1 | many | CSARTGASYEQYF | TGCAGTGCGCGGACAGGGGCGTCCTACGAGCAGTACTTC
TRBJ1-5 | NA | TRBV6-2/TRBV6-3 | NA | CASMRQGNQPQHF | TGTGCCAGCATGAGACAGGGCAATCAGCCCCAGCATTTT
TRBJ1-1 | NA | TRBV5-1 | many | CASSLAKGMNTEAFF | TGCGCCAGCAGCTTGGCCAAGGGCATGAACACTGAAGCTTTCTTT
TRBJ2-5 | NA | TRBV4-3 | many | CASSQLVQETQYF | TGCGCCAGCAGCCAATTGGTACAAGAGACCCAGTACTTC
TRBJ2-7 | NA | TRBV27 | many | CASSSGASSYEQYF | TGTGCCAGCAGCTCGGGGGCTAGCTCCTACGAGCAGTACTTC
TRBJ2-1 | NA | TRBV9 | NA | CASSVVGRHDEQFF | TGTGCCAGCAGCGTAGTCGGGAGACACGATGAGCAGTTCTTC
TRBJ2-1 | NA | TRBV28 | few | CAIRNRDLLDNEQFF | TGTGCCATTCGAAATCGGGACCTTCTAGACAATGAGCAGTTCTTC
TRBJ2-1 | TRBD2 | TRBV7-2 | many | CASSLEGGQNNEQFF | TGTGCCAGCAGCTTAGAGGGAGGGCAGAACAATGAGCAGTTCTTC
TRBJ2-5 | TRBD1 | TRBV12-3/TRBV12-4 | many | CASTGTGPETQYF | TGTGCCAGCACCGGGACAGGGCCAGAGACCCAGTACTTC
TRBJ2-7 | NA | TRBV28 | few | CASSSTGRSFYEQYF | TGTGCCAGCAGTTCGACGGGCCGGAGTTTCTACGAGCAGTACTTC
TRBJ2-7 | NA | TRBV28 | few | CASSFPGHRAYEQYF | TGTGCCAGCAGTTTTCCGGGACATCGGGCCTACGAGCAGTACTTC
TRBJ1-5 | NA | TRBV28 | many | CASRPYRGGNQPQHF | TGTGCCAGCAGGCCTTACCGAGGGGGCAATCAGCCCCAGCATTTT
TRBJ1-4 | NA | TRBV29-1 | many | CSVADRSSNEKLFF | TGCAGCGTCGCTGACAGGTCCTCTAATGAAAAACTGTTTTTT
TRBJ1-2 | TRBD1 | TRBV5-1 | many | CASRPPTGDYGYTF | TGCGCCAGCAGACCCCCGACAGGGGACTATGGCTACACCTTC
TRBJ2-5 | TRBD1 | TRBV28 | many | CASSLDRPAETQYF | TGTGCCAGCAGTTTGGACAGGCCGGCGGAGACCCAGTACTTC
TRBJ2-7 | NA | TRBV24-1 | many | CATSDSQVGRHEQYF | TGTGCCACCAGTGATTCGCAAGTGGGAAGACACGAGCAGTACTTC
TRBJ2-2 | NA | TRBV7-6 | few | CASSLDRPTGELFF | TGTGCCAGCAGCTTAGACAGGCCGACCGGGGAGCTGTTTTTT
TRBJ2-1 | NA | TRBV28 | few | CASSRDLLTNEQFF | TGTGCCAGCAGTCGGGACCTCCTTACAAATGAGCAGTTCTTC
TRBJ2-1 | NA | TRBV7-3 | many | CASSFSAGSANEQFF | TGTGCCAGCAGCTTCTCTGCGGGCTCCGCAAATGAGCAGTTCTTC
TRBJ2-3 | TRBD1 | TRBV18 | few | CASTGQVGSDTQYF | TGTGCCAGCACGGGACAGGTTGGCTCAGATACGCAGTATTTT
TRBJ1-5 | NA | TRBV3-1 | many | CASSQDVNQPQHF | TGTGCCAGCAGCCAAGATGTCAATCAGCCCCAGCATTTT
TRBJ2-5 | TRBD2 | TRBV24-1 | few | CATSEASGGWETQYF | TGTGCCACCAGTGAGGCTAGCGGGGGTTGGGAGACCCAGTACTTC
TRBJ2-2 | TRBD1 | TRBV12-3/TRBV12-4 | many | CASSMTGVPGELFF | TGTGCCAGCAGTATGACAGGGGTTCCCGGGGAGCTGTTTTTT
TRBJ2-7 | NA | TRBV19 | NA | CASSMTAGNYEQYF | TGTGCCAGTAGTATGACCGCAGGAAACTACGAGCAGTACTTC
TRBJ2-2 | NA | TRBV7-3 | many | CASSYTLGGELFF | TGTGCCAGCAGCTACACCCTGGGCGGGGAGCTGTTTTTT
TRBJ2-7 | TRBD2 | TRBV20-1 | few | CSAAGGGRFSYEQYF | TGCAGTGCCGCCGGGGGGGGGCGGTTCTCCTACGAGCAGTACTTC
TRBJ2-1 | TRBD1 | TRBV12-3/TRBV12-4 | many | CASSFGTGGNEQFF | TGTGCCAGCAGTTTCGGGACAGGGGGGAATGAGCAGTTCTTC
TRBJ2-1 | NA | TRBV5-1 | many | CASSLQVNEQFF | TGCGCCAGCAGCCTACAGGTTAATGAGCAGTTCTTC
TRBJ2-2 | NA | TRBV7-2 | many | CASSLRAGGDTGELFF | TGTGCCAGCAGCTTACGAGCGGGCGGGGACACCGGGGAGCTGTTTTTT
TRBJ2-1 | NA | TRBV7-9 | many | CASTNTGFHSFF | TGTGCCAGCACGAACACCGGGTTTCACTCGTTCTTC
TRBJ2-7 | TRBD1 | TRBV15 | NA | CATSFSGTGAYEQYF | TGTGCCACCAGCTTTTCCGGGACAGGGGCCTACGAGCAGTACTTC